This TCR beta chain originates from a study of blood T cell repertoires in COVID-19. Overall study context: Acute-phase and convalescent COVID-19 samples originated in the United States, Italy and Spain. T cells, B-cell-depleted T cells, or PBMCs provided the cDNA or gDNA that served as material.

Authors' data handling: By means of reference gene primer amplification, nucleated cell counts were estimated. Data came from immunoSEQ multiplex PCR; TCRdb stores just in-frame clones and leaves some out. V, J and clone size reflect that table, while D and trimming were determined from the DNA. The sample holds 20,000 to 25,000 clones; approximately 79% are singletons and the top ten take roughly 57%. This CDR3 has 13 residues. Trimming took off 5 bases at V and 2 bases at J, with 9 bases between the two ends. The germline gives CDR1 MNHEY, CDR2 SVGAGI. The sample consisted of peripheral blood. The chain joins TRBV6-5 to TRBJ1-1; weak D call: TRBD1 (5 bases). The TCR sequence derives from a woman of 80 years or more with acute or convalescent COVID-19. DNA of the CDR3: TGTGCCAGCAGTCCACAGGTTAACACTGAAGCTTTCTTT. This sequence encodes CASSPQVNTEAFF.